The rows below give T cell receptor beta chains drawn from one sample of a study of patients and donors after allogeneic stem cell transplantation. Using its own MiXCR run on the RT-PCR reads, TCRdb lists one record per CDR3 protein. The sample has about 960,000 distinct CDR3 sequences, approximately 19% seen once. The sequenced sample was blood, either unsorted or a sorted T cell fraction (not recorded which). These receptors were obtained from a human donor who was either an allogeneic HSCT recipient or a stem cell or donor lymphocyte infusion donor (not recorded which). It is not recorded whose cells these are; they may come from a transplant donor. The CDR3 runs from the conserved cysteine through the conserved F or W. A D gene is named only where the DNA matches it firmly. Clone size, where shown, is once, few, many, or a class for clones that have expanded.

CASRTGSMNTEAFF,TGTGCCAGCAGGACAGGGTCCATGAACACTGAAGCTTTCTTT,TRBV5-1,TRBD1,many,TRBJ1-1
CASSIGPAEGPQHF,TGTGCCAGTAGTATAGGACCGGCCGAGGGGCCCCAGCATTTT,TRBV19,.,.,TRBJ1-5
CASSQDRAGSNNSPLHF,TGTGCCAGCAGCCAAGATCGCGCAGGAAGTAATAATTCACCCCTCCACTTT,TRBV4-2,.,few,TRBJ1-6
CASSFGLAGTGEQYF,TGTGCCAGCAGCTTCGGACTAGCGGGGACGGGCGAGCAGTACTTC,TRBV3-1,TRBD2,.,TRBJ2-7
CASSLTRQETQYF,TGCGCCAGCAGCTTGACCCGCCAAGAGACCCAGTACTTC,TRBV5-1,.,.,TRBJ2-5
CASSFPDGVSYNSPLHF,TGTGCCAGCAGCTTCCCTGACGGAGTCTCCTATAATTCACCCCTCCACTTT,TRBV7-8,.,.,TRBJ1-6
CASSPSARTGELFF,TGTGCCAGCAGTCCTTCCGCCCGCACCGGGGAGCTGTTTTTT,TRBV2,.,few,TRBJ2-2
CASSERPPQTQYF,TGTGCCAGCAGTGAAAGGCCACCGCAGACCCAGTACTTC,TRBV2,.,.,TRBJ2-5
CASSQDRSSVTEAFF,TGCGCCAGCAGCCAAGATCGAAGCTCGGTCACTGAAGCTTTCTTT,TRBV4-1,.,many,TRBJ1-1
CSASLKMNTEAFF,TGCAGTGCTAGTTTAAAAATGAACACTGAAGCTTTCTTT,TRBV20-1,.,.,TRBJ1-1
CSAPLDTGELFF,TGCAGTGCACCTTTAGACACCGGGGAGCTGTTTTTT,TRBV20-1,.,many,TRBJ2-2